The sequence of this TCR beta chain was determined in a study of tumor and adjacent non-tumor tissue in lung cancer. The wider study: Aged roughly 30 to 76 years, patients included under 13 men and a few women with stage I to III disease. Samples averaged roughly 4.4 million productive TCRbeta reads each.

No cell sorting was done before RNA was extracted from the tissue. Trimming took 7 bases from V and 3 from J, leaving 16 bases between them. Germline V CDR1 and CDR2: SGHAT, FQDESV (reference sequence). This CDR3 is built from 14 residues. Study-level results: Normal lung showed higher cumulative top 100 clone frequency than tumor.

Comment on this clonotype: Antigen specificity is unknown.

A modified ARM-PCR protocol with three rounds of nested PCR amplified TCRbeta. TCRdb used MiXCR to reprocess the multiplex PCR reads, holding one entry per CDR3 protein. The profile covers about 79,000 distinct CDR3 sequences, with roughly 72% appearing a single time and about 9.5% taken by the ten largest. This clonotype was obtained from a middle-aged woman with non-small cell lung cancer. The chain has TRBV11-1 and TRBJ2-7; no firm D call. Sequencing was done on a sample of lung tumor tissue. The CDR3 is CASNLETWIYEQYF. The CDR3 DNA follows: TGTGCCAGCAACTTGGAGACATGGATCTACGAGCAGTACTTC.